The 24 T cell receptor beta chains below come from one sample, sequenced in a study of cytomegalovirus exposure and HLA in healthy donors. The PCR contained 60 Vbeta and 13 Jbeta primers. Libraries were prepared by immunoSEQ multiplex PCR; TCRdb keeps only in-frame clonotypes and omits some of them. The table has around 180,000 clones, around three quarters seen once. Sequenced input: PBMCs. The receptors originated from a man between 35 and 55 years old in good health and CMV-seronegative.

This chain uses TRBV11-2 with TRBJ2-7; no clear D gene. Trimming took 5 bases from V and 4 from J, leaving 3 bases between them. This CDR3 contains 10 residues. CDR1 and CDR2 (germline): SGHAT, FQNNGV. CDR3 region: CASSLYEQYF. The CDR3 bases are TGTGCCAGCAGCCTTTACGAGCAGTACTTC.

This chain links TRBV7-9 with TRBJ2-5, with TRBD1 as a possible D gene (5 bases). Per the germline V gene, CDR1 is SEHNR and CDR2 is FQNEAQ (reference sequence). There are 16 residues in the CDR3. Trimming cost V 4 bases and J 5 bases, with 20 bases left between them. The CDR3 spells CASSSYRQFFEETQYF. In DNA, the CDR3 is TGTGCCAGCAGCTCGTACAGACAGTTTTTCGAGGAGACCCAGTACTTC.

V usage is TRBV6-5 and J usage is TRBJ1-2; D remains unclear. The V gene's germline CDR1 is MNHEY and CDR2 SVGAGI. V lost 4 bases, J lost 8 bases, and 11 bases lay in between. The CDR3 extends over 12 amino acids. CDR3 sequence reads: CASSFRGGGYTF. Written as DNA, the CDR3 is TGTGCCAGCAGTTTCCGGGGTGGAGGCTACACCTTC.

In its sample, this clone was seen a few times. V and J are TRBV6-5 and TRBJ1-2, with a tentative D call TRBD1 (5 bases). From germline, CDR1 is MNHEY and CDR2 SVGAGI. The CDR3 runs to 14 residues. With 5 bases removed from V and 2 bases from J, the gap between germline ends came to 12 bases. The CDR3 DNA follows: TGTGCCAGCAGTACGACAGCCCCGAACTATGGCTACACCTTC. Protein: CASSTTAPNYGYTF.

This clone was seen only a few times. V and J are TRBV7-2 and TRBJ1-3, with D possibly TRBD1 on 6 matching bases. Germline loops: CDR1 SGHTA, CDR2 FQGNSA. V gave up 3 bases and J gave up 2 bases, with 8 bases separating them. The length of the CDR3 is 14 residues. The CDR3 loop is CASSLDRAGNTIYF. CDR3 nucleotide sequence: TGTGCCAGCAGCTTGGACAGAGCTGGAAACACCATATATTTT.

The rearrangement joins TRBV5-6 to TRBJ2-1, with TRBD2 matching over 10 bases. Germline V lookup: CDR1 SGHDT, CDR2 YYEEEE. The V segment lost 2 bases and the J segment 6 bases; nucleotides outside the gene matches: 5. CDR3 size: 15 residues. The chain's CDR3 is CASSFKRGGLNEQFF. The CDR3 nucleotides are TGTGCCAGCAGCTTTAAGCGGGGGGGCCTCAATGAGCAGTTCTTC.

The V and J genes are TRBV9 and TRBJ2-3, with D possibly matching TRBD2 (6 bases). Germline CDR1 reads SGDLS; CDR2 reads YYNGEE. CDR3 size: 15 residues. V lost 2 bases and J lost 4, with 14 bases in between. This CDR3 is CASSVFGSGADTQYF. The CDR3 nucleotides read TGTGCCAGCAGCGTTTTCGGGAGCGGAGCAGATACGCAGTATTTT.

The gene calls are TRBV18 and TRBJ1-4; 8 nucleotides agree with TRBD1. The germline V gene has CDR1 KGHSH and CDR2 LQKENI. The CDR3 has 16 residues. Losses at the gene ends were 3 bases for V and 5 bases for J; bases not matched to a gene: 8. The CDR3 sequence: CASSPFNRGENEKLFF. The CDR3 coding sequence is TGTGCCAGCTCACCGTTTAACAGGGGGGAGAATGAAAAACTGTTTTTT.

The rearrangement joins TRBV30 to TRBJ2-2; a weak D match, TRBD1 (6 bases). V was pared by 2 bases and J by 7 bases, with 8 bases between. The V gene's germline CDR1 is GTSNPN and CDR2 SVGIG (reference sequence). The CDR3 sequence is 12 residues long. The CDR3 protein is CAWSIGGGELFF. The CDR3, as DNA: TGTGCCTGGAGTATAGGGGGCGGGGAGCTGTTTTTT.

There are a few counts of this clone. The rearrangement uses TRBV7-9 and TRBJ2-5; 9 nucleotides align to TRBD1. The length of the CDR3 is 14 residues. V lost 5 bases, J lost 5 bases, and 6 bases stayed unmatched. CDR1 and CDR2 from the germline V gene are SEHNR and FQNEAQ (reference sequence). CDR3: CASSRRQGVETQYF. CDR3 in DNA: TGTGCCAGCAGCCGCCGACAGGGGGTCGAGACCCAGTACTTC.

Turning to this clone: Other DNA variants within this sample encode the same CDR3. V is TRBV18 and J is TRBJ2-7; TRBD1 matches at 12 bases. After removal of 1 base from V and 2 bases from J, the junction contained 0 bases not matched to a gene. Germline-derived CDR1 and CDR2 are KGHSH and LQKENI. The CDR3 has 15 amino acids. The CDR3 DNA follows: TGTGCCAGCTCACCACGGGACAGGGGGCCCTACGAGCAGTACTTC. Its translation: CASSPRDRGPYEQYF.

The chain links TRBV7-2 to TRBJ1-5, with D possibly being TRBD1 (5 bases). Germline V gives CDR1 SGHTA, CDR2 FQGNSA. V was cut by 8 bases and J by 2 bases, with 13 bases left in between. This CDR3 has 14 residues. CDR3 amino acids: CASGERGGNQPQHF. In DNA, the CDR3 is TGTGCCAGCGGTGAGCGGGGCGGCAATCAGCCCCAGCATTTT.

CDR3: CASSLARNSPLHF. CDR3 bases: TGTGCCAGCAGCTTAGCGAGGAATTCACCCCTCCACTTT. The chain employs TRBV7-2 and TRBJ1-6; D uncertain. Germline CDR1 and CDR2: SGHTA and FQGNSA. Trimming removed 0 bases at V and 7 bases at J, with 4 bases between. CDR3 length: 13 amino acids.

The V call is TRBV5-1, the J call TRBJ1-6; D is undetermined. V was pared by 1 base and J by 0 bases, with 8 bases between. The CDR3 has 16 amino acids. CDR1 and CDR2 from the germline V gene are SGHRS and YFSETQ. This CDR3 is CASSLTGSSYNSPLHF. As DNA, the CDR3 is TGCGCCAGCAGCTTGACTGGGAGCTCCTATAATTCACCCCTCCACTTT.

This rearrangement joins TRBV7-2 to TRBJ1-2, with D tentatively TRBD1 (5 bases). The CDR3 has 13 residues. V lost 3 bases and J 8 bases, leaving 13 bases between the germline ends. Germline V gives CDR1 SGHTA, CDR2 FQGNSA. The CDR3 sequence is CASSLAGAGGYTF. In nucleotides, the CDR3 is TGTGCCAGCAGCTTGGCAGGAGCAGGGGGCTACACCTTC.

This chain uses TRBV5-6 with TRBJ2-2; 7 nucleotides agree with TRBD1. This CDR3 spans 14 amino acids. Germline CDR1 is SGHDT and CDR2 is YYEEEE. The junction had 2 bases not matched to a gene; V was cut back by 1 base and J by 5 bases. The CDR3, as DNA: TGTGCCAGCAGCTTGAGCAGGGGGACCGGGGAGCTGTTTTTT. Translated, it gives CASSLSRGTGELFF.

The chain links TRBV11-2 to TRBJ1-1; no definite D call. CDR3 length equals 12 residues. Trimming left V 7 bases short and J 11 bases short, with 17 bases between. CDR1 and CDR2 (germline): SGHAT, FQNNGV. The CDR3: CASNLGGAAAFF. The CDR3 coding sequence is TGTGCCAGCAACCTGGGAGGAGCAGCCGCTTTCTTT. The entire variable domain, with the rest obtained from reference TRBV11-2 and TRBJ1-1, is as follows: EAGVAQSPRYKIIEKRQSVAFWCNPISGHATLYWYQQILGQGPKLLIQFQNNGVVDDSQLPKDRFSAERLKGVDSTLKIQPAKLEDSAVYLCASNLGGAAAFFGQGTRLTVV.

The gene calls are TRBV13 and TRBJ2-7; 9 bases map to TRBD2. The CDR3 length is 16 residues. V trimming: 4 bases; J trimming: 4 bases; junction bases outside the gene matches: 11. CDR1 PRHDT and CDR2 FYEKMQ come from the germline V gene (reference sequence). CDR3 DNA: TGTGCCAGCAGCTCCACTCTTAGCGGGAGACGGTACGAGCAGTACTTC. It is translated as CASSSTLSGRRYEQYF.

V and J are TRBV20-1 and TRBJ1-2, with 9 bases aligning to TRBD1. The CDR3 has 11 residues. V shed 6 bases, J shed 7 bases, and the junction held 3 bases outside the gene matches. Germline values: CDR1 DFQATT, CDR2 SNEGSKA (reference sequence). The DNA of the CDR3 is TGCAGTGCATGGACAGGGGTTGGCTACACCTTC. It is translated as CSAWTGVGYTF.

The CDR3 is CASRWGGADTQYF. The CDR3 region has the DNA TGTGCCAGCAGGTGGGGGGGTGCAGATACGCAGTATTTT. The rearrangement links TRBV5-6 to TRBJ2-3, with 7 bases aligning to TRBD2. The V segment lost 5 bases and the J segment 4 bases; nucleotides outside the gene matches: 4. The germline V gene has CDR1 SGHDT and CDR2 YYEEEE. This CDR3 region has 13 residues.

Turning to this clone: Other DNA sequences in the sample encode the same CDR3. The chain couples TRBV27 to TRBJ1-5; 7 bases are a match to TRBD1. Germline V gene lookup returns CDR1 MNHEY and CDR2 SMNVEV (reference sequence). The CDR3 is 14 residues long. Trimming at V came to 6 bases and at J to 4 bases, leaving 6 bases not matched to a gene. For the CDR3, the DNA is TGTGCCAGCAGGGGCGGGACAGAGAATCAGCCCCAGCATTTT. It translates to CASRGGTENQPQHF.

The chain joins TRBV7-9 to TRBJ1-4; TRBD1 agrees at 7 bases. V shed 5 bases and J 5 bases; nucleotides not matched to a gene: 14. CDR1 is SEHNR, CDR2 FQNEAQ, per germline (reference sequence). The CDR3 consists of 17 residues. CDR3 DNA sequence: TGTGCCAGCAGCCGCAGGGGGAAGGCACCATCAAATGAAAAACTGTTTTTT. It is translated as CASSRRGKAPSNEKLFF.

This chain uses TRBV23-1 with TRBJ2-3, with a weak D call TRBD2 (6 bases). TRBV23-1 is placed among ORFs of uncertain function. There are 18 residues in the CDR3. Trimming left V 6 bases short and J 1 base short, with 23 bases between. The CDR3 region has the DNA TGCGCCAGCAGAGCTCCGGAGGGCCGTCCTCTCCGCACAGATACGCAGTATTTT. Protein: CASRAPEGRPLRTDTQYF.

The table lists this clone with a count of one. The V gene is TRBV18, the J gene TRBJ2-7; tentative D call: TRBD1 (5 bases). CDR3 length: 14 amino acids. The germline V and J ends were trimmed by 3 bases and 4 bases, with 13 bases remaining between them. CDR1 KGHSH and CDR2 LQKENI come from the germline V gene. The DNA of the CDR3 is TGTGCCAGCTCACCCTCGCAGGGTCGGTACGAGCAGTACTTC. It yields the protein CASSPSQGRYEQYF.